This TCR beta chain derives from a study of T cell repertoires in cytomegalovirus infection. For the study at large: Public TCR beta signatures were indicative of both CMV infection and a matching HLA type. Study outcomes and limitations: Individuals carrying CMV plus the relevant HLA were identified by cumulative frequency of public TCR beta families. CMV-specific HLA-C-restricted TCR beta clonotypes dominated the ex vivo response.

TCRdb processed the reads anew with MiXCR; each CDR3 protein has one entry. This table holds some 150,000 distinct CDR3 sequences, roughly 6.5% found once. This clonotype was observed at least ten times. What it recognizes is unknown. Trimming removed 7 bases from V and 5 bases from J, with 17 bases in between. The CDR3 contains 14 residues. Sequenced material: PBMCs. This chain connects TRBV12-3 or TRBV12-4 to TRBJ2-5, with unresolved D. The TCR originated in a human donor in good health (CMV status not recorded). Some clones in this sample may be carry-over from other donors' samples. CDR3 coding DNA: TGTGCCAGCACCGTTTTGGGGTTACTGGAGACCCAGTACTTC. It yields the protein CASTVLGLLETQYF.